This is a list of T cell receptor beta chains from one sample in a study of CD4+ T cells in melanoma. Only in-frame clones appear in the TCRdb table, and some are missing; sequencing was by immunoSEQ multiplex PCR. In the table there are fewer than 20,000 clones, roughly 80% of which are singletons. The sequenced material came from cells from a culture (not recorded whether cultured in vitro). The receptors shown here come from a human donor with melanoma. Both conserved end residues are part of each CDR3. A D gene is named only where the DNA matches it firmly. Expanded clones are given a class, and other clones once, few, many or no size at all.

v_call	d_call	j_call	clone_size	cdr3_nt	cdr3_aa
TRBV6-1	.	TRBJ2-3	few	TGTGCCAGCAGGGCGGGGGCCAGCACAGATACGCAGTATTTT	CASRAGASTDTQYF
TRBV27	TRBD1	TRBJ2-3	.	TGTGCCAGCAGTTTAAAGCAGGGGGCAGATACGCAGTATTTT	CASSLKQGADTQYF
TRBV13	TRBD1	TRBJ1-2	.	TGTGCCAGCAGCACCCGGACAGGGGTCCCAGGTGTCTATGGCTACACCTTC	CASSTRTGVPGVYGYTF
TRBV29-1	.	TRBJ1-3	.	TGCAGCGTTGTGCTTTTCGGCGCTAGGGACACCATATATTTT	CSVVLFGARDTIYF
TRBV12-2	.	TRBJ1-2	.	TGTGCAAGTCGCTTAGTCCCTCGGAAGAGCCAGGGACTGAACTATGGCTACACCTTC	CASRLVPRKSQGLNYGYTF
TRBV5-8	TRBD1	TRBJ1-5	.	TGTGCCAGCAGCTTGGGTGGGGCAGGGGGAAGTTCTCAGCCCCAGCATTTT	CASSLGGAGGSSQPQHF
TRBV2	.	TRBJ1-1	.	TGTGCCAGCAGTGGGGTACGAATGAACACTGAAGCTTTCTTT	CASSGVRMNTEAFF
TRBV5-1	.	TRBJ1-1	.	TGCGCCAGCAGCCCGTCGTGGACACTAACAAACACTGAAGCTTTCTTT	CASSPSWTLTNTEAFF
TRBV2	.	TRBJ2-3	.	TGTGCCAGCAGTGTAAAAAGGGGGGGCATAGATACGCAGTATTTT	CASSVKRGGIDTQYF
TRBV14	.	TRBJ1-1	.	TGTGCCAGCCCCAAGGGGGGGAACACTGAAGCTTTCTTT	CASPKGGNTEAFF
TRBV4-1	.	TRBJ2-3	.	TGCGCCAGCAGCCAAGGACAGTTGACAGATACGCAGTATTTT	CASSQGQLTDTQYF
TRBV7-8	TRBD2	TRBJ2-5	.	TGTGCCAGCAGCTCACCCTGGGGGGGTCCGGAGACCCAGTACTTC	CASSSPWGGPETQYF
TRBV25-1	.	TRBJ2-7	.	TGTGCCAGCAGCAAATTGGGGGCGGGGGTCGAGTACTTC	CASSKLGAGVEYF
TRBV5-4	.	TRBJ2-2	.	TGTGCCAGCAGCTTTATGCGGGCGAACACCGGGGAGCTGTTTTTT	CASSFMRANTGELFF
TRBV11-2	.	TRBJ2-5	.	TGTGCCAGCAGCTTAGGAGTCACAGGGCAAGAGACCCAGTACTTC	CASSLGVTGQETQYF
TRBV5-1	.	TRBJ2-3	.	TGCGCCAGCAGTCTTGATGTGGATACGCAGTATTTT	CASSLDVDTQYF
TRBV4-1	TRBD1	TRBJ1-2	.	TGCGCCAGCAGCCAACCTCGGGACAGGATAGGCTATGGCTACACCTTC	CASSQPRDRIGYGYTF
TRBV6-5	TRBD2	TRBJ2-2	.	TGTGCCAGCAGTTACTCACGGGGGGTGAACACCGGGGAGCTGTTTTTT	CASSYSRGVNTGELFF
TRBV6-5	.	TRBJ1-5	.	TGTGCCAGCGCTACAGCAGGTCTCAATCAGCCCCAGCATTTT	CASATAGLNQPQHF
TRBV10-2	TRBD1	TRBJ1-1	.	TGCGCCAGCAGCCCAGGGGGAAGGACTGAAGCTTTCTTT	CASSPGGRTEAFF
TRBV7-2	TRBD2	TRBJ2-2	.	TGTGCCAGCAGCTTTACTAGCGGGGGGGGCACCGGGGAGCTGTTTTTT	CASSFTSGGGTGELFF
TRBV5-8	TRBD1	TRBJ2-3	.	TGTGCCAGCAGTCAAGGACAGGGGACCCCTAGCACAGATACGCAGTATTTT	CASSQGQGTPSTDTQYF
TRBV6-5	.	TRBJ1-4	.	TGTGCCGCCGGAGAGGTCTCAACTAATGAAAAACTGTTTTTT	CAAGEVSTNEKLFF
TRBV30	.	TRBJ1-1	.	TGTGCCTGGAGTGTAAGGGTGGGCAGGGAAATTGGTGAAGCTTTCTTT	CAWSVRVGREIGEAFF
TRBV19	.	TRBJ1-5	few	TGTGCCAGTAGTCCGTTGGACCTCAATAGCAATCAGCCCCAGCATTTT	CASSPLDLNSNQPQHF
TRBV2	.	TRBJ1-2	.	TGTGCCAGCAGTGAATTTCGGCCAACGGATGGCTACACCTTC	CASSEFRPTDGYTF
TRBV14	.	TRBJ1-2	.	TGTGCCAGCAGCCAAGCCCGTTATGGCTACACCTTC	CASSQARYGYTF